This passage covers 18 T cell receptor beta chains from one sample sequenced in a study of blood T cell repertoires in COVID-19. Here immunoSEQ multiplex PCR was the method, and the copy in TCRdb shows in-frame clones only, minus some. This sample has approximately 150,000 clones, with around 87% found just once. The sequenced sample was peripheral blood. The source is a woman aged 80 or over with COVID-19, enrolled during active disease.

The chain links TRBV27 to TRBJ1-2; D is unresolved. V shed 6 bases and J shed 2 bases, with 10 bases lying between them. The CDR3 covers 13 residues. Germline lookup yields CDR1 MNHEY and CDR2 SMNVEV (reference sequence). CDR3 protein: CASSRSGNYGYTF. The CDR3 DNA is TGTGCCAGCAGCCGCTCCGGGAACTATGGCTACACCTTC.

This sequence joins TRBV18 and TRBJ2-7; TRBD1 aligns across 7 bases. This CDR3 is built from 14 residues. Germline-derived CDR1 and CDR2 are KGHSH and LQKENI. Losses at the gene ends were 4 bases for V and 2 bases for J; bases not matched to a gene: 5. CDR3 sequence (DNA): TGTGCCAGCTCACAGTCAACAGGGGCCTACGAGCAGTACTTC. Amino acid sequence: CASSQSTGAYEQYF.

The chain combines TRBV10-1 with TRBJ1-2; no reliable D call. Germline lookup yields CDR1 WNHNN and CDR2 SYGVQD (reference sequence). The V gene lost 4 bases and the J gene lost 3 bases, with 9 bases spanning the gap. This CDR3 has 13 amino acids. The DNA for the CDR3 is TGCGCCAGCAGTGTTGTCGGGGACTATGGCTACACCTTC. Encoded protein: CASSVVGDYGYTF.

This chain links TRBV11-2 with TRBJ2-5; D is ambiguous. The CDR3 length is 11 residues. Trimming stripped 5 bases from V and 1 base from J, with 2 bases between. From germline, CDR1 is SGHAT and CDR2 FQNNGV. The CDR3 sequence: CASSRQETQYF. CDR3 nucleotides: TGTGCCAGCAGCCGCCAAGAGACCCAGTACTTC.

This chain connects TRBV28 to TRBJ1-2, with D maybe TRBD1 (5 bases). This CDR3 comprises 11 residues. Germline V CDR1 and CDR2: MDHEN, SYDVKM. Between the trimmed V and J ends, which lost 5 bases and 8 bases, there was a span of 9 bases. In nucleotides, the CDR3 is TGTGCCAGCAGTAAAAACAGGGGCTACACCTTC. Translation gives CASSKNRGYTF.

The chain is built from TRBV4-1 and TRBJ1-2, with TRBD1 identical over 8 bases. V lost 5 bases to trimming and J lost 4 bases; unmatched junction nucleotides: 12. There are 16 residues in the CDR3. Germline-derived CDR1 and CDR2 are MGHRA and YSYEKL. The CDR3 region is CASSSGGQGAFYGYTF. CDR3 DNA sequence: TGCGCCAGCAGCTCTGGGGGGCAGGGGGCTTTCTATGGCTACACCTTC.

CDR3 sequence: CAITPGLAGLGSYEQYF. In DNA, the CDR3 is TGTGCCATCACGCCGGGACTAGCGGGCCTGGGGTCCTACGAGCAGTACTTC. This chain joins TRBV10-3 and TRBJ2-7; 12 bases align to TRBD2. Germline V gene sequence: CDR1 ENHRY, CDR2 SYGVKD. CDR3 length: 17 amino acids. Unmatched junction bases numbered 11, after V lost 7 bases and J lost 1 base.

The V and J genes are TRBV4-1 and TRBJ2-3; possible D gene TRBD2, 5 bases. This CDR3 has 14 residues. Germline V CDR1 and CDR2: MGHRA, YSYEKL. The V end was cut by 5 bases, the J end by 4 bases, with 13 bases between. The DNA for the CDR3 is TGCGCCAGCAGCGAAAAGCGGCGATCAGATACGCAGTATTTT. Translation gives CASSEKRRSDTQYF.

The chain combines TRBV2 with TRBJ1-6; 9 bases agree with TRBD1. Germline CDR1 and CDR2: SNHLY and FYNNEI. CDR3 size: 13 residues. V shed 11 bases and J 6 bases; nucleotides not matched to a gene: 5. The CDR3: CAFVDRGNSPLHF. CDR3 sequence (DNA): TGTGCCTTTGTGGACAGGGGTAATTCACCCCTCCACTTT.

This chain joins TRBV6-6 and TRBJ2-3, with 8 nucleotides matching TRBD1. This CDR3 has 13 amino acids. Germline CDR1 MNHNY, CDR2 SVGAGI (reference sequence). V was pared by 8 bases and J by 0 bases, with 1 base of the junction left unmatched. The CDR3, as DNA: TGTGCCAGCGGGACAGGAAGCACAGATACGCAGTATTTT. Translated: CASGTGSTDTQYF.

This clone was observed a handful of times. V is TRBV28 and J is TRBJ1-6; D unresolved. The CDR3 runs 16 residues. Germline lookup yields CDR1 MDHEN and CDR2 SYDVKM. V gave up 6 bases and J gave up 9 bases, with 21 bases separating them. CDR3 protein: CASRPNRVLSVSPLHF. DNA of the CDR3: TGTGCCAGCAGACCCAACCGGGTCCTGTCAGTTTCACCCCTCCACTTT.

The chain carries TRBV7-2 and TRBJ2-7; 11 bases agree with TRBD2. The CDR3 spans 15 residues. V was pared by 5 bases and J by 2 bases, with 5 bases of the junction left unmatched. The germline CDR1 and CDR2 sequences are SGHTA and FQGNSA. The chain's CDR3 is CASSPGTSGAYEQYF. The DNA of the CDR3 is TGTGCCAGCAGCCCAGGGACTAGCGGAGCCTACGAGCAGTACTTC. Based on the CDR3 plus reference TRBV7-2 and TRBJ2-7, the full variable domain is GAGVSQSPSNKVTEKGKDVELRCDPISGHTALYWYRQSLGQGLEFLIYFQGNSAPDKSGLPSDRFSAERTGGSVSTLTIQRTQQEDSAVYLCASSPGTSGAYEQYFGPGTRLTVT.

The chain combines TRBV4-3 with TRBJ1-1, with a weak D call TRBD1 (5 bases). The length of the CDR3 is 16 residues. CDR1 and CDR2 (germline): LGHNA, YSLEER. Trimming shortened V by 4 bases and J by 4 bases, and 19 bases separated the two germline ends. CDR3 nucleotide sequence: TGCGCCAGCAGCCGTAGAGGGCTGGGGGGTTCCACTGAAGCTTTCTTT. The encoded protein is CASSRRGLGGSTEAFF.

This clone was seen many times. The V call is TRBV6-6, the J call TRBJ1-1, with 7 bases identical to TRBD1. J gave up 1 base and V 6 bases, and 5 bases lay outside the gene matches. Germline CDR1 reads MNHNY; CDR2 reads SVGAGI (reference sequence). The CDR3 sequence is 14 residues long. The CDR3 DNA sequence: TGTGCCAGCAGCCGGACAGGACAGAACACTGAAGCTTTCTTT. Translation: CASSRTGQNTEAFF.

This chain uses TRBV2 with TRBJ2-7; the match to TRBD2 covers 14 bases. The CDR3 extends over 16 amino acids. Germline V gives CDR1 SNHLY, CDR2 FYNNEI. The J segment lost 2 bases and the V segment lost 2 bases, leaving 2 bases of the junction unmatched. The CDR3 is CASSERGLAGAYEQYF. In DNA form, the CDR3 reads TGTGCCAGCAGTGAAAGGGGACTAGCGGGAGCCTACGAGCAGTACTTC.

The chain joins TRBV11-2 to TRBJ2-1, with D possibly matching TRBD1 (5 bases). V was cut by 4 bases and J by 0 bases, with 13 bases left in between. Germline CDR1 SGHAT, CDR2 FQNNGV. The CDR3 spans 16 residues. The CDR3 here is CASSSAWGASYNEQFF. CDR3 in DNA: TGTGCCAGCAGCTCAGCCTGGGGCGCCTCCTACAATGAGCAGTTCTTC.

The V gene is TRBV2, the J gene TRBJ2-7, with D possibly being TRBD2 (6 bases). Germline V gene lookup returns CDR1 SNHLY and CDR2 FYNNEI. V shed 4 bases and J shed 0 bases, with 19 bases lying between them. CDR3 length equals 17 residues. The CDR3 DNA is TGTGCCAGCAGTGCCTTCCTCATCAGGACTACCTCCTACGAGCAGTACTTC. It specifies CASSAFLIRTTSYEQYF.

The rearrangement links TRBV3-1 (or the pseudogene TRBV3-2) to TRBJ2-2; TRBD2 is a possible D gene (5 bases). CDR3 size: 15 residues. Trimming stripped 4 bases from V and 8 bases from J, with 17 bases between. The germline CDR1 and CDR2 sequences are LGHDT and YNNKEL (reference sequence). CDR3 loop: CASSPLDSPMGELFF. The CDR3 DNA sequence: TGTGCCAGCAGCCCTCTGGACTCCCCCATGGGGGAGCTGTTTTTT.